The text below deals with one T cell receptor beta chain. Its matching antigen is unknown. This entry comes from a study of T cell responses to AZD1222 COVID-19 vaccine. Points from the study as a whole: Clonal diversity may have been underestimated in mostly white British donors. After two AZD1222 doses, spike-specific TCR breadth and depth rose versus day 0. No day 14 peak samples; only post-peak repertoires were characterized.

With 5 bases removed from V and 7 bases from J, the gap between germline ends came to 12 bases. The CDR3 loop spans 13 amino acids. Data came from immunoSEQ multiplex PCR; TCRdb stores just in-frame clones and leaves some out. The sample comprises 110,000 to 150,000 clones, 70% to 90% of which are singletons, and 5.5% rests with the top ten. The chain couples TRBV12-3 or TRBV12-4 to TRBJ1-3; D not resolved. The sequencing used peripheral blood, collected on day 0 of AZD1222 vaccination. The origin of this receptor is an adult in good health. The CDR3 nucleotides are TGTGCCAGCAGTCACTTTACCGGGAACACCATATATTTT. This encodes CASSHFTGNTIYF.